This paragraph reports one T cell receptor (beta chain). The data stem from a study of control samples from healthy donors and cancer patients. TCRdb's copy holds only in-frame clones and misses some; the assay was immunoSEQ multiplex PCR. The sample holds about 59,000 clones, around 90% seen once. V was cut by 3 bases and J by 4 bases, with 9 bases left in between. The CDR3 has 13 amino acids. Germline V gives CDR1 SGHTA, CDR2 FQGTGA. The origin of this receptor is a man aged 40-55 years with colorectal cancer. The specimen sequenced was PBMCs. This sequence joins TRBV7-3 and TRBJ1-2; D ambiguous. The CDR3 coding sequence is TGTGCCAGCAGCTTCAGTGGCGGCTATGGCTACACCTTC. Amino acids: CASSFSGGYGYTF. Variable domain in full (rest from reference TRBV7-3 and TRBJ1-2): GAGVSQTPSNKVTEKGKYVELRCDPISGHTALYWYRQSLGQGPEFLIYFQGTGAADDSGLPNDRFFAVRPEGSVSTLKIQRTERGDSAVYLCASSFSGGYGYTFGSGTRLTVV.